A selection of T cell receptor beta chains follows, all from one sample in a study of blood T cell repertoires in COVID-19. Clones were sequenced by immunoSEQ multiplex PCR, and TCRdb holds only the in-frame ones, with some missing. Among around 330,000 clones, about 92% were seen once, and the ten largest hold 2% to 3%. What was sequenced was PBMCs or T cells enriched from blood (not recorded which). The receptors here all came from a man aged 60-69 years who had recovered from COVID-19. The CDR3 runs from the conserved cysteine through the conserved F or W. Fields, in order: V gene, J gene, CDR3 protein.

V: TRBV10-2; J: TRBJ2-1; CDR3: CASLSRGGRASYNEQFF
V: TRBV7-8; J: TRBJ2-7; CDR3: CASRRGRESEQYF
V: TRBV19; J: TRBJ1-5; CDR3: CASSIVEGVGNQPQHF
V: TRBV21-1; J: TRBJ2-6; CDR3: CASRSRGTPLAGANVLTF
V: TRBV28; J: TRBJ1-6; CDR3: CASSIHYNNSPLHF
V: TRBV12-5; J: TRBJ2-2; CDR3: CASGLGLAGTGELFF
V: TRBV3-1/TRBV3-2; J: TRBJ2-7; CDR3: CASSQDRITYEQYF
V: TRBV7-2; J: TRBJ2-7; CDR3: CASSNPGQAIYEQYF
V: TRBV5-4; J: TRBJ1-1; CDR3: CASSPNDRAEAFF
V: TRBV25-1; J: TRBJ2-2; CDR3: CASSAPTGGAGGELFF
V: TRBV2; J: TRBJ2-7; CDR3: CACHRDRASYEQYF
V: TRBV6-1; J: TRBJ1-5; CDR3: CASSEPQGISNQPQHF
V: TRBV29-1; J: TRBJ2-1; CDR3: CSVEDLTERGGNEQFF
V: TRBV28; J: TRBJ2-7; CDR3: CASKEGPAYEQYF
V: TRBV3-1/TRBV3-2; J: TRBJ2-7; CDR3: CASSTLQVGTGPYEQYF
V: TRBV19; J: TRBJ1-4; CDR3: CASSRQGAGGALDEKLFF
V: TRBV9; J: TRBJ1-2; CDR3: CASSVGIQGQRIATF
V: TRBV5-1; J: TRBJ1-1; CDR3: CASSPGQGVFMNTEAFF
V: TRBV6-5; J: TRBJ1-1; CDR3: CASSYSPGLAEAFF
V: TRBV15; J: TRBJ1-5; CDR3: CATSRVRSGSNQPQHF
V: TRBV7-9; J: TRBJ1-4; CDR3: CASSSGTGANEKLFF
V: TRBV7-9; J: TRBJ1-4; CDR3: CASSLSRREDEKLFF
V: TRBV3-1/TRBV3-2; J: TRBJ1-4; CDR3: CASSQGQGREKLFF
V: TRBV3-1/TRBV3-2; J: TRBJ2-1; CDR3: CASSTSGSYNEQFF
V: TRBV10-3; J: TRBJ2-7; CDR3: CAISVRREDYEQYF
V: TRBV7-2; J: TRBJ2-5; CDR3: CASSLDRGRETQYF
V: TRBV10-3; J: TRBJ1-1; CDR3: CAISEGHRRTEAFF
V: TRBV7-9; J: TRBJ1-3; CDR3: CASSLGSLRAGNTIYF
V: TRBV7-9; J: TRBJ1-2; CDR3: CASSFPPGYGYTF
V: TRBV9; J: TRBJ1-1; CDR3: CASSGGGDGEAFF
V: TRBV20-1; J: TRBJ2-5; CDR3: CSVTSDGTQYF
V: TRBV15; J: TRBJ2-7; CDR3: CATSRGLAGDYEQYF
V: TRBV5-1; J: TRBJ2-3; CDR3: CASSLNGDSDTQYF
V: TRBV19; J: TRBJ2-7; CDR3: CASSIDLRVRVGQYF
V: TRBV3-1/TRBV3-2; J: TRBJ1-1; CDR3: CASSLQMNTEAFF
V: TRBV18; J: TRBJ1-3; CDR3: CASSPPRTYSGNTIYF
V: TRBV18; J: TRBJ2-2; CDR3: CASSPPRGTGTGELFF
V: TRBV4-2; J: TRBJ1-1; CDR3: CASSTKGTGGGTEAFF
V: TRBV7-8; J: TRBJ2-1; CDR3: CASSFSSYASEEQFF
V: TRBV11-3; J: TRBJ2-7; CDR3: CASSVRTDYEQYF